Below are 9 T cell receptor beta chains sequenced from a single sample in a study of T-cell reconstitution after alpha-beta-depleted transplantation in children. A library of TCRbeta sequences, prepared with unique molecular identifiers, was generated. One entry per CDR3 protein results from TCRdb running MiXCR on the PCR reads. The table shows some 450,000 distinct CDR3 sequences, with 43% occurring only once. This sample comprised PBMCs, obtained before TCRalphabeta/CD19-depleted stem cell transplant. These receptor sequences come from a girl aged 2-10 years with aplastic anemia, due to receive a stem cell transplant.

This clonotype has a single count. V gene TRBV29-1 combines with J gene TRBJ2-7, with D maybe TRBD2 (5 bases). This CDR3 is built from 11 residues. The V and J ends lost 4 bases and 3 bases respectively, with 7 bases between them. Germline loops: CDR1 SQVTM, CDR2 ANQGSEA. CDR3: CSVVGNYEQYF. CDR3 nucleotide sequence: TGCAGCGTTGTCGGGAACTACGAGCAGTACTTC.

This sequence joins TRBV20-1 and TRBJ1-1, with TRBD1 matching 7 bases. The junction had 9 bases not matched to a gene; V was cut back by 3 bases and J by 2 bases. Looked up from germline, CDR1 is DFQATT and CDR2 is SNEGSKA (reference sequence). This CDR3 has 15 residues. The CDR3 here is CSASSAGGLNTEAFF. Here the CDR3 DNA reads TGCAGTGCTAGTTCAGCAGGGGGGTTAAACACTGAAGCTTTCTTT.

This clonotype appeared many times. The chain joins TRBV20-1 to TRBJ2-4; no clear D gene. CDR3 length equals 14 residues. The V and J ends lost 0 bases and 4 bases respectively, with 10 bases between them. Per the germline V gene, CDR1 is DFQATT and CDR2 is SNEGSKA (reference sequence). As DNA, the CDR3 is TGCAGTGCTAGAGACTCGGACGGAAAAAACATTCAGTACTTC. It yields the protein CSARDSDGKNIQYF.

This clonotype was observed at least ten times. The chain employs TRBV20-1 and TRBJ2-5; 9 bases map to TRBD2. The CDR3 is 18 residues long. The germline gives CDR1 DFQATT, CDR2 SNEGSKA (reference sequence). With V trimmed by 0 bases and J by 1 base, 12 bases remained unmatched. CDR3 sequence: CSARDPHPGLALQETQYF. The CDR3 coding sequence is TGCAGTGCTAGAGACCCGCACCCGGGACTAGCCCTCCAAGAGACCCAGTACTTC.

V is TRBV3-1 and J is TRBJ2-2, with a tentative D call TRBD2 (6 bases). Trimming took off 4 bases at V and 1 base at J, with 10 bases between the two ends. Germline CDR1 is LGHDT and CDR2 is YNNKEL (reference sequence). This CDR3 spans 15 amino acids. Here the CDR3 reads CASSRGLQNTGELFF. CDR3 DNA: TGTGCCAGCAGCCGGGGACTTCAGAACACCGGGGAGCTGTTTTTT. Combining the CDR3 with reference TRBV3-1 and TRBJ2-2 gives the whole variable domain DTAVSQTPKYLVTQMGNDKSIKCEQNLGHDTMYWYKQDSKKFLKIMFSYNNKELIINETVPNRFSPKSPDKAHLNLHINSLELGDSAVYFCASSRGLQNTGELFFGEGSRLTVL.

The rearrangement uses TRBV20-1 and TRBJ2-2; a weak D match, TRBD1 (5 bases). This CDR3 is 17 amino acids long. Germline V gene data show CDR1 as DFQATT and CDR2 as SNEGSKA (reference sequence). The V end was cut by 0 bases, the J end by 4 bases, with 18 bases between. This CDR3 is CSARDPKGQGGTGELFF. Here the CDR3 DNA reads TGCAGTGCTAGAGATCCTAAGGGGCAAGGTGGCACCGGGGAGCTGTTTTTT.

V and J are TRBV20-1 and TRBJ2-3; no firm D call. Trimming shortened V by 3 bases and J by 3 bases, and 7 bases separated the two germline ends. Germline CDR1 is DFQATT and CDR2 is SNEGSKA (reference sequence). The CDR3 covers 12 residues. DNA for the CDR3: TGCAGTGCTAGCGGACGGACAGATACGCAGTATTTT. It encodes CSASGRTDTQYF.

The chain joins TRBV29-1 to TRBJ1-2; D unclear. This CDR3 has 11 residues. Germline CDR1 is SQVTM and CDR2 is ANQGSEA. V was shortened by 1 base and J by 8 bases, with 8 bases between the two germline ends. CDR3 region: CSVEGHGGYTF. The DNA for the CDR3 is TGCAGCGTTGAAGGGCACGGCGGCTACACCTTC.

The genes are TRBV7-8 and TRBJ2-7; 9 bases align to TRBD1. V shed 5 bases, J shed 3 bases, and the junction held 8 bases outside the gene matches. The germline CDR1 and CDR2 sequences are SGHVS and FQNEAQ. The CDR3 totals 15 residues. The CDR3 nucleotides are TGTGCCAGCAGCCTGGAACGGACAGGGGACTACGAGCAGTACTTC. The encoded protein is CASSLERTGDYEQYF.